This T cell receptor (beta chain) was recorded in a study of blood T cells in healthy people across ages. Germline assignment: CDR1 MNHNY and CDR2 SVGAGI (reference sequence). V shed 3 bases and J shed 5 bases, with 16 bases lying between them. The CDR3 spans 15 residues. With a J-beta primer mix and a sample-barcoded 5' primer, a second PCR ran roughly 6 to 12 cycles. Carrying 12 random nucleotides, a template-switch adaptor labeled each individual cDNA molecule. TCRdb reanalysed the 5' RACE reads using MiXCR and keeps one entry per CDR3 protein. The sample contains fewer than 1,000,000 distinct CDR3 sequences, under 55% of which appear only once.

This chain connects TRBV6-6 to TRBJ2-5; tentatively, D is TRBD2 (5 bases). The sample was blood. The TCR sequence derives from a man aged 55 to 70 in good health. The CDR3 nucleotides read TGTGCCAGCAGTTATGTGGCTAGCAACCGCGAGACCCAGTACTTC. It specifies CASSYVASNRETQYF.